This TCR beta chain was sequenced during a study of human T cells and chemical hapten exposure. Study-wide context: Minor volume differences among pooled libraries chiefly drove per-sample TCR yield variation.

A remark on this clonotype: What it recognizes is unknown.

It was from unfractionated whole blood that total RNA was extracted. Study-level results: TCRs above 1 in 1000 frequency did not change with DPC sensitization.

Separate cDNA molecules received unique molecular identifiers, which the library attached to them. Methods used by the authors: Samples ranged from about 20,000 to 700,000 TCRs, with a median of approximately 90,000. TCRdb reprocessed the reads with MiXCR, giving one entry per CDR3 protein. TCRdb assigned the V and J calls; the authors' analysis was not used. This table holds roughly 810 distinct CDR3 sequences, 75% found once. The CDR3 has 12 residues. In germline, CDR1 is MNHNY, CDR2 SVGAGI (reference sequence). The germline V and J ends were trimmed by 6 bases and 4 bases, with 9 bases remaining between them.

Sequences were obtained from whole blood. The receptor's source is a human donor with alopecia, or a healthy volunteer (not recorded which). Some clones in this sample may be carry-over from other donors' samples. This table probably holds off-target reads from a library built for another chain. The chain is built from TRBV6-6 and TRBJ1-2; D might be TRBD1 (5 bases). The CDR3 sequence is CASRGDSYGYTF. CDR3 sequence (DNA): TGTGCCAGCAGGGGAGACAGCTATGGCTACACCTTC.